This TCR beta chain came from a study of T cells in Graves' hyperthyroidism and ophthalmopathy. This clonotype was found many times. RNA transcripts were the template for amplifying TCR beta CDR3 regions. A set of HTBI primers served as the primers for a first-round RT-PCR of the TCR CDR3. TCRdb re-analysed the multiplex PCR reads in MiXCR, keeping a single row per CDR3 protein. The sample yields approximately 620,000 distinct CDR3 sequences, approximately 15% seen once. Germline CDR1 is SGDLS and CDR2 is YYNGEE. The ends were cut back, 4 bases at V and 6 bases at J, with 13 bases in the middle. There are 13 residues in the CDR3. Diagnostic assessment was based on clinical symptoms, serum thyroxine and TRAb, thyroid ultrasound and orbital computed tomography.

The chain links TRBV9 to TRBJ1-2, with D possibly being TRBD1 (5 bases). Sequencing input: blood. The receptor was isolated from a woman between 25 and 40 years old with Graves' hyperthyroidism that later progressed to Graves' ophthalmopathy. In DNA form, the CDR3 reads TGTGCCAGCAGCCCCAGGGAGGAGGATGGCTACACCTTC. The encoded protein is CASSPREEDGYTF.